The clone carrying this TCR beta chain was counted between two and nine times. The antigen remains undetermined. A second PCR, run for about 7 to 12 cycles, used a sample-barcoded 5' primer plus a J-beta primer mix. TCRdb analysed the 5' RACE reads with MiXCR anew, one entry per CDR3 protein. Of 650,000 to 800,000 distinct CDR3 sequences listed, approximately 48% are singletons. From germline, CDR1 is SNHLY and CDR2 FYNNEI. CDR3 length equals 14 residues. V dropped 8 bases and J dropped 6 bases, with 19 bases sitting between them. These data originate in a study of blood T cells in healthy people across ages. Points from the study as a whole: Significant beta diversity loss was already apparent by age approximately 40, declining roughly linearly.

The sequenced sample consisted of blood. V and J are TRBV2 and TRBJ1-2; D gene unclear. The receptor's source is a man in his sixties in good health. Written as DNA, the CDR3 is TGTGCCAGCTCCCCCACATCAGAAATTCATGGCTACACCTTC. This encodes CASSPTSEIHGYTF.